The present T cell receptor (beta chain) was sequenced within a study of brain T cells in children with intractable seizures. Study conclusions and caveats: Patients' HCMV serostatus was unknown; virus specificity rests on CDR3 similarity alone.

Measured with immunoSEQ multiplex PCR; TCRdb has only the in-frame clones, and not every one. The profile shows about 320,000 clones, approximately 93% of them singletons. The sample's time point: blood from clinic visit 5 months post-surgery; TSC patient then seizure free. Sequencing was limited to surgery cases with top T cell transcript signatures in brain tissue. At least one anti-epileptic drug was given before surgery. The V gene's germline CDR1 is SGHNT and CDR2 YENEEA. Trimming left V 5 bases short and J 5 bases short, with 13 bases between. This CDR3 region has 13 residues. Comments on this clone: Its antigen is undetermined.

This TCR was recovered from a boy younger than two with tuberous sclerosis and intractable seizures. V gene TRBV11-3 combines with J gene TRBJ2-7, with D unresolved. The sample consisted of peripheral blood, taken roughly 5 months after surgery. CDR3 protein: CASSPRGAHEQYF. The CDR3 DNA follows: TGTGCCAGCAGCCCCCGCGGAGCCCACGAGCAGTACTTC.